These 30 T cell receptor beta chains came from one sample sequenced in a study of spatial heterogeneity in lung cancer. In TCRdb, the 5' RACE reads were re-called with MiXCR into one record per CDR3 protein. This sample has around 100,000 distinct CDR3 sequences; roughly 10% occur once, and the top ten carry about 24%. Time point indicated: blood at routine non-recurrence follow-up after resection. The sample was PBMCs, taken at follow-up. Receptors originate from a female donor with early-stage non-small cell lung cancer.

This chain uses TRBV10-2 with TRBJ1-5; possible D gene TRBD1, 5 bases. V lost 6 bases, J lost 4 bases, and 13 bases lay in between. From germline, CDR1 is WSHSY and CDR2 SAAADI. The CDR3 has 14 amino acids. The CDR3: CASRAVGGNQPQHF. The CDR3 region has the DNA TGCGCCAGCAGAGCGGTCGGGGGTAATCAGCCCCAGCATTTT.

The chain combines TRBV4-1 with TRBJ2-7, with TRBD1 identical over 8 bases. CDR1 is MGHRA and CDR2 is YSYEKL in the germline V gene. The V and J ends lost 0 bases and 4 bases, in that order; junction bases with no gene match: 8. This CDR3 comprises 16 residues. DNA of the CDR3: TGCGCCAGCAGCCAAGAAGGACAGGGATCGGTGTACGAGCAGTACTTC. As protein: CASSQEGQGSVYEQYF.

This clonotype was recorded once. The J gene is TRBJ1-4, the V gene TRBV20-1, with D possibly matching TRBD1 (5 bases). The V end lost 3 bases, the J end lost 8 bases, and 28 bases lay between the germline ends. From germline, CDR1 is DFQATT and CDR2 SNEGSKA (reference sequence). The CDR3 totals 18 residues. The DNA for the CDR3 is TGCAGTGCTAGGCCAAATCTAAAAGGCGTGGGGCTGGGCGAAAAACTGTTTTTT. This translates into CSARPNLKGVGLGEKLFF.

This clonotype was counted between two and nine times. V and J are TRBV7-2 and TRBJ2-7; D call uncertain. Germline loops: CDR1 SGHTA, CDR2 FQGNSA. This CDR3 comprises 14 residues. V dropped 2 bases and J dropped 6 bases, with 14 bases sitting between them. The CDR3 DNA reads as TGTGCCAGCAGCTTAACGGCTGGGATTGGCGAGCAGTACGTC. This translates into CASSLTAGIGEQYV.

J is TRBJ2-7 and V is TRBV29-1; D not certain. Trimming removed 4 bases at V and 4 bases at J, with 14 bases between. CDR1 SQVTM and CDR2 ANQGSEA come from the germline V gene. The CDR3 totals 13 residues. As DNA, the CDR3 is TGCAGCGTTGGTATTATCTGCTGGTACGAGCAGTACGTC. This translates into CSVGIICWYEQYV.

This clonotype was found a few times. The chain carries TRBV18 and TRBJ2-5; no firm D call. CDR1 and CDR2 from the germline V gene are KGHSH and LQKENI. Trimming cost V 0 bases and J 4 bases, with 9 bases left between them. The length of the CDR3 is 14 residues. For the CDR3, the DNA is TGTGCCAGCTCACCACCAGATCTCCTAGAGACCCAGTACTTC. It is translated as CASSPPDLLETQYF.

This clonotype appeared many times. The chain links TRBV6-2 or TRBV6-3 to TRBJ2-1, with D possibly TRBD1 on 6 matching bases. CDR3 length equals 13 residues. V was trimmed by 5 bases and J by 8 bases, leaving 13 bases between them. The V gene's germline CDR1 is MNHEY and CDR2 SVGEGT. This chain's CDR3 is CASSPHQGYEQFF. The DNA of the CDR3 is TGTGCCAGCAGTCCTCACCAGGGGTATGAGCAGTTCTTC.

This clonotype was found a few times. The V call is TRBV27, the J call TRBJ1-2; no definite D call. CDR3 length equals 16 residues. The germline V and J ends were trimmed by 1 base and 8 bases, with 20 bases remaining between them. The germline gives CDR1 MNHEY, CDR2 SMNVEV (reference sequence). The CDR3 DNA reads TGTGCCAGCAGTTTATTGGGTCCCGGCTCTATGAGGGGCTACACCTTC. The encoded protein is CASSLLGPGSMRGYTF.

V is TRBV5-1 and J is TRBJ2-3; unclear D gene. The CDR3 is 15 amino acids. Germline CDR1 and CDR2: SGHRS and YFSETQ. The ends were cut back, 0 bases at V and 4 bases at J, with 12 bases in the middle. This CDR3 is CASSLAAIGSDTQYF. CDR3 in DNA: TGCGCCAGCAGCTTGGCAGCGATTGGATCAGATACGCAGTATTTT.

About this clonotype itself: A much larger clone lies one base from this, so it may be a read error. V is TRBV28 and J is TRBJ1-6; D is unclear. From germline, CDR1 is MDHEN and CDR2 SYDVKM. The germline V and J ends were trimmed by 5 bases and 11 bases, with 13 bases remaining between them. The CDR3 runs to 13 residues. The CDR3 loop reads CASSPTQSTPLHF. In DNA form, the CDR3 reads TGTGCCAGCAGTCCGACACAAAGTACACCCCTCCACTTT. Supplemented by reference TRBV28 and TRBJ1-6, the full variable domain reads DVKVTQSSRYLVKRTGEKVFLECVQDMDHENMFWYRQDPGLGLRLIYFSYDVKMKEKGDIPEGYSVSREKKERFSLILESASTNQTSMYLCASSPTQSTPLHFGNGTRLTVT.

This chain connects TRBV7-8 to TRBJ1-1, with D hard to call. This CDR3 region has 15 residues. Between the trimmed V and J ends, which lost 5 bases and 0 bases, there was a span of 13 bases. Germline CDR1 reads SGHVS; CDR2 reads FQNEAQ. The CDR3 sequence: CASSAGGSMNTEAFF. The CDR3 DNA is TGTGCCAGCAGCGCAGGAGGATCAATGAACACTGAAGCTTTCTTT. Full variable domain (remainder filled in from reference TRBV7-8 and TRBJ1-1): GAGVSQSPRYKVAKRGQDVALRCDPISGHVSLFWYQQALGQGPEFLTYFQNEAQLDKSGLPSDRFFAERPEGSVSTLKIQRTQQEDSAVYLCASSAGGSMNTEAFFGQGTRLTVV.

The chain combines TRBV15 with TRBJ2-3; TRBD2 might be the D (7 bases). Germline CDR1 is LNHNV and CDR2 is YYDKDF (reference sequence). The CDR3 length is 16 residues. The V and J ends lost 6 bases and 0 bases respectively, with 16 bases between them. In DNA, the CDR3 is TGTGCCACCAGATCCGAGCGGGACAAGAGCACAGATACGCAGTATTTT. Translation: CATRSERDKSTDTQYF.

This clonotype was picked up many times. The CDR3 DNA sequence: TGTGCCAGCAGTCAAAGTCGGGTGTTCGTCACTGAAGCTTTCTTT. Translation: CASSQSRVFVTEAFF. V and J are TRBV27 and TRBJ1-1; D gene unclear. CDR3 length: 15 residues. Germline V gives CDR1 MNHEY, CDR2 SMNVEV (reference sequence). With 5 bases removed from V and 4 bases from J, the gap between germline ends came to 17 bases.

This clonotype occurred a few times. Here the CDR3 DNA reads TGTGCCAGCAGTTCCGAGACAGGGGGCCCTAGGTCGAGAAGAACGCAGTATTTT. The encoded protein is CASSSETGGPRSRRTQYF. The chain links TRBV28 to TRBJ2-3; 10 bases match TRBD1. V shed 4 bases, J shed 9 bases, and the junction held 19 bases outside the gene matches. CDR3 length equals 18 residues. In germline, CDR1 is MDHEN, CDR2 SYDVKM.

There are a few counts of this clonotype. The chain is built from TRBV28 and TRBJ1-3, with TRBD1 identical over 9 bases. Germline CDR1 and CDR2: MDHEN and SYDVKM. V trimming: 5 bases; J trimming: 3 bases; junction bases outside the gene matches: 11. The CDR3 runs to 17 residues. The CDR3: CASSATGQGQYGNTIYF. CDR3 bases: TGTGCCAGCAGTGCCACAGGACAGGGGCAATATGGAAACACCATATATTTT.

The chain combines TRBV7-6 with TRBJ1-1; possibly TRBD1 for D (6 bases). Deletions cut 5 bases from V and 2 bases from J, with 12 bases between. The CDR3 runs to 14 residues. Germline V lookup: CDR1 SGHVS, CDR2 FNYEAQ. In DNA form, the CDR3 reads TGTGCCAGCAGCACCACAGGGATCAACACTGAAGCTTTCTTT. It specifies CASSTTGINTEAFF.

This clonotype was seen a handful of times. The gene calls are TRBV4-2 and TRBJ2-2, with D possibly TRBD1 on 6 matching bases. V was pared by 4 bases and J by 7 bases, with 19 bases between. The CDR3 sequence is 16 residues long. CDR1 LGHNA and CDR2 YNFKEQ come from the germline V gene. The CDR3 here is CASSLDFRTESGELFF. The CDR3 DNA reads as TGTGCCAGCAGCCTCGATTTTCGGACAGAGAGCGGGGAGCTGTTTTTT.

Worth noting for this clonotype: The junction and the germline gene differ at one end; a read error may be behind it. The CDR3 reads CAGSYFGANEQFF. In DNA, the CDR3 is TGTGCCGGCAGTTATTTTGGCGCAAATGAGCAGTTCTTC. The chain is built from TRBV6-2 or TRBV6-3 and TRBJ2-1; no definite D call. The CDR3 spans 13 residues. CDR1 is MNHEY, CDR2 SVGEGT, per germline.

This chain links TRBV19 with TRBJ2-6, with D uncertain. The CDR3 has 15 residues. CDR1 and CDR2 (germline): LNHDA, SQIVND (reference sequence). The germline V and J ends were trimmed by 5 bases and 2 bases, with 10 bases remaining between them. The CDR3 bases are TGTGCCAGTAGTTCTACAATTCCTGGGGCCAACGTCCTGACTTTC. Its protein product is CASSSTIPGANVLTF.

This clonotype was found a few times. The J gene is TRBJ1-2, the V gene TRBV29-1; 7 bases align to TRBD1. This CDR3 is built from 11 residues. Germline V gene lookup returns CDR1 SQVTM and CDR2 ANQGSEA. V was clipped by 3 bases and J by 8 bases; unmatched bases: 3. In nucleotides, the CDR3 is TGCAGCGTTGAGAGGACAGGAGGCTACACCTTC. It yields the protein CSVERTGGYTF.

DNA for the CDR3: TGTGCCAGCAGCCTCGACAGGGGGCATGGCTACACCTTC. Protein sequence: CASSLDRGHGYTF. V gene TRBV3-1 combines with J gene TRBJ1-2; 10 bases agree with TRBD1. The CDR3 length is 13 residues. CDR1 and CDR2 (germline): LGHDT, YNNKEL (reference sequence). The ends lost 4 bases at V and 6 bases at J; junction bases unmatched: 2.

This rearrangement joins TRBV27 to TRBJ2-2; D unclear. V shed 4 bases and J shed 2 bases, with 11 bases lying between them. Germline V gives CDR1 MNHEY, CDR2 SMNVEV (reference sequence). CDR3 size: 15 residues. Here the CDR3 DNA reads TGTGCCAGCAGTTCTTTCCCATTTAACACCGGGGAGCTGTTTTTT. Protein product: CASSSFPFNTGELFF.

This chain uses TRBV28 with TRBJ2-7; the match to TRBD1 covers 7 bases. CDR3 size: 15 residues. Unmatched junction bases numbered 9, after V lost 5 bases and J lost 2 bases. Germline values: CDR1 MDHEN, CDR2 SYDVKM. The CDR3 nucleotides read TGTGCCAGCAGTGCACCCAGGACAGGCACCTACGAGCAGTACTTC. It translates to CASSAPRTGTYEQYF.

This clonotype was recorded at least ten times. The V and J genes are TRBV3-1 and TRBJ1-1, with D unresolved. Per germline, CDR1 LGHDT and CDR2 YNNKEL (reference sequence). V lost 0 bases, J lost 7 bases, and 9 bases lay in between. The CDR3 consists of 13 residues. This chain's CDR3 is CASSQDEKSEAFF. The DNA of the CDR3 is TGTGCCAGCAGCCAAGATGAAAAGAGTGAAGCTTTCTTT.

V gene TRBV20-1 combines with J gene TRBJ2-1, with 7 bases identical to TRBD1. Germline CDR1 and CDR2: DFQATT and SNEGSKA (reference sequence). The CDR3 is 13 residues long. Unmatched junction bases numbered 4, after V lost 1 base and J lost 7 bases. CDR3 residues: CSARVMDRNEQFF. Here the CDR3 DNA reads TGCAGTGCTAGAGTTATGGACAGGAATGAGCAGTTCTTC.

This chain uses TRBV27 with TRBJ2-1; 7 nucleotides agree with TRBD1. Trimming removed 7 bases from V and 7 bases from J; junction bases left unmatched: 10. Per the germline V gene, CDR1 is MNHEY and CDR2 is SMNVEV (reference sequence). This CDR3 comprises 14 residues. CDR3 sequence (DNA): TGTGCCAGCACCACAGGGGAACTGACGAATGAGCAGTTCTTC. Translation gives CASTTGELTNEQFF.

This clonotype has a handful of counts. DNA for the CDR3: TGCAGTGCAAAAGACAGGGTTCGTGGAAACACCATATATTTT. Translating it yields CSAKDRVRGNTIYF. The V gene is TRBV20-1, the J gene TRBJ1-3; 7 bases are shared with TRBD1. Germline assignment: CDR1 DFQATT and CDR2 SNEGSKA (reference sequence). CDR3 length: 14 residues. J gave up 3 bases and V 6 bases, and 8 bases lay outside the gene matches.

This clonotype was observed many times. The chain employs TRBV7-2 and TRBJ2-1; TRBD2 matches at 8 bases. Germline V gene sequence: CDR1 SGHTA, CDR2 FQGNSA. The CDR3 sequence is 16 residues long. V trimming: 2 bases; J trimming: 9 bases; junction bases outside the gene matches: 12. The CDR3: CASSLQTGRARGEQFF. The CDR3 DNA reads TGTGCCAGCAGCTTACAAACCGGGAGGGCTAGGGGTGAGCAGTTCTTC.

The chain combines TRBV9 with TRBJ2-1; 7 positions match TRBD2. Germline trimming cut 4 bases from V and 7 bases from J; bases unmatched to any gene: 11. Germline loops: CDR1 SGDLS, CDR2 YYNGEE. There are 15 residues in the CDR3. The CDR3 bases are TGTGCCAGCAGCCTAGAGGGCGGGAGCAAGAATGAGCAGTTCTTC. This gives the protein CASSLEGGSKNEQFF.

This chain connects TRBV5-8 to TRBJ1-5, with a tentative D call TRBD1 (5 bases). CDR1 is SGHTS and CDR2 is YDEGEE in the germline V gene. Trimming removed 0 bases at V and 4 bases at J, with 14 bases between. The CDR3 extends over 16 amino acids. The CDR3 protein is CASSLEGRRINQPQHF. Written as DNA, the CDR3 is TGTGCCAGCAGCTTGGAGGGACGGAGAATAAATCAGCCCCAGCATTTT.